The 18 T cell receptor beta chains given below trace back to one sample, sequenced in a study of prognosis after radiotherapy for stage I lung cancer. Genomic DNA provided the template from which TCR beta CDR3 was amplified by two-round multiplex PCR. Primers targeting each individual TRBV and TRBJ gene were applied in first-round PCR. Via MiXCR, TCRdb re-called the multiplex PCR reads, giving one row per CDR3 protein. Of fewer than 65,000 distinct CDR3 sequences in the sample, 30% to 35% are singletons; the top ten hold 9.2%. Sample: PBMCs, taken before or after stereotactic body radiation therapy (not recorded which). The source of these receptors is a donor aged 50 or older with non-small cell lung cancer.

Ten or more counts support this clonotype. The J gene is TRBJ2-7, the V gene TRBV28; possibly TRBD1 for D (6 bases). V lost 4 bases, J lost 7 bases, and 14 bases lay in between. Germline CDR1 is MDHEN and CDR2 is SYDVKM. CDR3 length: 13 amino acids. This CDR3 reads CASSSLDRGEQYF. In nucleotides, the CDR3 is TGTGCCAGCAGTTCCTTGGACAGAGGGGAGCAGTACTTC.

On this clonotype itself: This may come from a read error, since a much larger clone is one base off. The V gene is TRBV6-5, the J gene TRBJ2-1; TRBD2 might be the D (5 bases). This CDR3 has 15 residues. The germline CDR1 and CDR2 sequences are MNHEY and SVGAGI. Trimming removed 2 bases from V and 7 bases from J, with 15 bases in between. CDR3 sequence (DNA): TGTGCCAGCAGTTACAGTAGAGCGGCATTAAATGAGCAGTTCTTC. This codes for CASSYSRAALNEQFF.

This clonotype was detected many times. The chain is built from TRBV4-3 and TRBJ1-4; D unresolved. Germline CDR1 reads LGHNA; CDR2 reads YSLEER. The CDR3 is 16 residues long. V lost 1 base and J lost 0, with 9 bases in between. In DNA, the CDR3 is TGCGCCAGCAGCCAAGTTCCGTCTGCAACTAATGAAAAACTGTTTTTT. This gives the protein CASSQVPSATNEKLFF.

The chain links TRBV7-2 to TRBJ2-1, with TRBD2 matching 7 bases. There are 15 residues in the CDR3. Germline V gives CDR1 SGHTA, CDR2 FQGNSA. V lost 5 bases, J lost 7 bases, and 11 bases stayed unmatched. The CDR3 DNA is TGTGCCAGCAGCCCTGTTGCGGGAGTAAGAAATGAGCAGTTCTTC. Residues: CASSPVAGVRNEQFF.

In this sample, this clonotype turned up many times. This chain connects TRBV20-1 to TRBJ2-7, with D unclear. CDR1 DFQATT and CDR2 SNEGSKA come from the germline V gene (reference sequence). V lost 6 bases and J 2 bases, leaving 8 bases between the germline ends. CDR3 size: 11 residues. Written as DNA, the CDR3 is TGCAGTGCGAAGGCACCCTACGAGCAGTACTTC. Translating it yields CSAKAPYEQYF.

V gene TRBV2 combines with J gene TRBJ1-5, with D hard to call. V gave up 7 bases and J gave up 2 bases, with 9 bases separating them. The CDR3 is made up of 13 amino acids. Germline CDR1 and CDR2: SNHLY and FYNNEI. CDR3 residues: CASTGYGNQPQHF. The CDR3 bases are TGTGCCAGCACGGGTTACGGCAATCAGCCCCAGCATTTT.

This chain uses TRBV20-1 with TRBJ2-1; 10 positions match TRBD2. Germline CDR1 and CDR2: DFQATT and SNEGSKA (reference sequence). V shed 5 bases, J shed 0 bases, and the junction held 13 bases outside the gene matches. The length of the CDR3 is 18 residues. CDR3 DNA sequence: TGCAGTGCTCCTGGGATCCGGACTAGCGGAAGCTCCTACAATGAGCAGTTCTTC. Amino acids: CSAPGIRTSGSSYNEQFF.

The chain uses TRBV28 and TRBJ1-5; D may be TRBD1 (6 bases). This CDR3 has 15 residues. The V gene lost 5 bases and the J gene lost 3 bases, with 14 bases spanning the gap. The germline V gene encodes CDR1 MDHEN and CDR2 SYDVKM. As DNA, the CDR3 is TGTGCCAGCAGTGGGGGCTTCGAGACCAATCAGCCCCAGCATTTT. Amino acid sequence: CASSGGFETNQPQHF. Based on the CDR3 plus reference TRBV28 and TRBJ1-5, the full variable domain is DVKVTQSSRYLVKRTGEKVFLECVQDMDHENMFWYRQDPGLGLRLIYFSYDVKMKEKGDIPEGYSVSREKKERFSLILESASTNQTSMYLCASSGGFETNQPQHFGDGTRLSIL.

The CDR3 DNA follows: TGTGCCAGCAGTACCAATTCTAACACCGGGGAGCTGTTTTTT. It yields the protein CASSTNSNTGELFF. V is TRBV12-3 or TRBV12-4 and J is TRBJ2-2; D is unclear. This CDR3 has 14 amino acids. The V and J ends lost 5 bases and 2 bases respectively, with 9 bases between them.

In this sample, this clonotype turned up many times. This chain uses TRBV12-3 or TRBV12-4 with TRBJ2-7; D remains unclear. Trimming removed 3 bases at V and 0 bases at J, with 9 bases between. CDR3 length: 14 amino acids. CDR3 in DNA: TGTGCCAGCAGTTTGAGGTGGGACTCCTACGAGCAGTACTTC. This codes for CASSLRWDSYEQYF.

This clonotype occurred many times. This chain uses TRBV6-1 with TRBJ1-6; 7 nucleotides align to TRBD1. CDR1 is MNHNS and CDR2 is SASEGT in the germline V gene. This CDR3 has 14 amino acids. V shed 5 bases, J shed 7 bases, and the junction held 5 bases outside the gene matches. As DNA, the CDR3 is TGTGCCAGCAGTAGACAGGGCTTGAATTCACCCCTCCACTTT. Translating it yields CASSRQGLNSPLHF.

This clonotype was counted many times. The chain recombines TRBV6-5 with TRBJ2-7; tentative D call: TRBD1 (5 bases). Between the trimmed V and J ends, which lost 0 bases and 3 bases, there was a span of 9 bases. Looked up from germline, CDR1 is MNHEY and CDR2 is SVGAGI. This CDR3 spans 14 amino acids. The CDR3 is CASSYSTASYEQYF. The DNA for the CDR3 is TGTGCCAGCAGTTACTCGACAGCTAGCTACGAGCAGTACTTC.

This clonotype has a count of ten or more. This rearrangement joins TRBV5-1 to TRBJ2-3; TRBD2 agrees at 11 bases. The CDR3 has 16 residues. The germline V gene has CDR1 SGHRS and CDR2 YFSETQ. Trimming cost V 2 bases and J 4 bases; bases outside gene matches: 6. The CDR3 nucleotides read TGCGCCAGCAGCTTCTTAGCGGGGGGGCTTTCAGATACGCAGTATTTT. As protein: CASSFLAGGLSDTQYF.

J is TRBJ1-6 and V is TRBV2; D possibly corresponds to TRBD1 (5 bases). Trimming left V 3 bases short and J 6 bases short, with 9 bases between. This CDR3 spans 14 amino acids. The V gene's germline CDR1 is SNHLY and CDR2 FYNNEI. CDR3 coding DNA: TGTGCCAGCAGTGAGGCCAGGGCTAATTCACCCCTCCACTTT. Its protein product is CASSEARANSPLHF. The complete variable domain, with remaining parts taken from reference TRBV2 and TRBJ1-6, reads EPEVTQTPSHQVTQMGQEVILRCVPISNHLYFYWYRQILGQKVEFLVSFYNNEISEKSEIFDDQFSVERPDGSNFTLKIRSTKLEDSAMYFCASSEARANSPLHFGNGTRLTVT.

This clonotype showed up many times. The genes are TRBV11-2 and TRBJ2-3; the D is unclear. V lost 1 base, J lost 2 bases, and 13 bases lay in between. From germline, CDR1 is SGHAT and CDR2 FQNNGV. The CDR3 runs to 16 residues. For the CDR3, the DNA is TGTGCCAGCAGCTTAGTAGGCGGCAGATACACAGATACGCAGTATTTT. Its translation is CASSLVGGRYTDTQYF.

This clonotype was seen repeatedly, ten times or more. This chain uses TRBV12-3 or TRBV12-4 with TRBJ2-5; TRBD2 matches at 7 bases. The CDR3 covers 16 residues. The junction had 11 bases not matched to a gene; V was cut back by 3 bases and J by 4 bases. This CDR3 is CASSFVTGGLGETQYF. For the CDR3, the DNA is TGTGCCAGCAGTTTTGTGACGGGAGGCTTGGGAGAGACCCAGTACTTC.

J is TRBJ2-7 and V is TRBV3-1; D is undetermined. Per the germline V gene, CDR1 is LGHDT and CDR2 is YNNKEL (reference sequence). V was pared by 1 base and J by 5 bases, with 18 bases between. The CDR3 is made up of 16 amino acids. CDR3 nucleotide sequence: TGTGCCAGCAGCCAAGGGGTAGCTGGATGGTCCCACGAGCAGTACTTC. It translates to CASSQGVAGWSHEQYF.

The rearrangement links TRBV28 to TRBJ1-1; D is unresolved. Trimming left V 4 bases short and J 5 bases short, with 8 bases between. This CDR3 contains 12 residues. The germline V gene encodes CDR1 MDHEN and CDR2 SYDVKM. CDR3: CASSWCETEAFF. The CDR3 bases are TGTGCCAGCAGTTGGTGTGAGACTGAAGCTTTCTTT.